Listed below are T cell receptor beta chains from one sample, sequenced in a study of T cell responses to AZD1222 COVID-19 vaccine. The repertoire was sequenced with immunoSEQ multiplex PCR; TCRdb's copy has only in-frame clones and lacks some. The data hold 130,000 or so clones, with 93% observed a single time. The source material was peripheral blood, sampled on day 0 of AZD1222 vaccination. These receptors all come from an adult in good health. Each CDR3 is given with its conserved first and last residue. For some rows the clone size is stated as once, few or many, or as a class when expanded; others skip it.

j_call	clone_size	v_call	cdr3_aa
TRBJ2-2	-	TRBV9	CASSVSSGTSGNTGELFF
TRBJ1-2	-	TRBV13	CASSLGGRSNYGYTF
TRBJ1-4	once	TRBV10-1	CASSAHSDWGGLKVKLFF
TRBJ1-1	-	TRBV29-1	CSVASGFTEAFF
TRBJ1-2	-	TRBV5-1	CASSANRGVYIGYTF
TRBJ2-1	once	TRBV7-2	CASSLAGRVGYNEQFF
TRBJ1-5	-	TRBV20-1	CSASRALGAEQPQHF
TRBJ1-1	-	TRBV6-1	CASSDPGLNTEAFF
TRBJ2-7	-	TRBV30	CAWGREGPYEQYF
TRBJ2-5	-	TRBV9	CASSGARQETQYF
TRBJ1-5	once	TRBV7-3	CASSRGTQVAQPQHF
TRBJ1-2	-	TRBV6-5	CASSDGQGLYGYTF
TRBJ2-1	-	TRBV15	CATSRELAGWNEQFF
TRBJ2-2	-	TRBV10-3	CAIRGDWGTGELFF
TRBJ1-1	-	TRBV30	CAWSGPSRNTEAFF
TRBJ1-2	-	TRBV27	CASSLDAGLAFGYTF
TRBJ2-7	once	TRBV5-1	CASSMDSLQAYEQYF
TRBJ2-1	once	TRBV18	CASSLSGTVYNEQFF
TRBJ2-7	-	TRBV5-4	CASSYGLRQYF
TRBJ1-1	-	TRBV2	CASSGGGVNTEAFF
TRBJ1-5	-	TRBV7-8	CASSILGQGRSNQPQHF
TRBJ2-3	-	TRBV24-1	CATSDVSQDGKDTQYF
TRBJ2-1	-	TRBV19	CASSPNRALHNEQFF
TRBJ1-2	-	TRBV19	CASSIYGSGYTF
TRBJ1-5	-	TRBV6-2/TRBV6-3	CASSSERGWGLVQPQHF
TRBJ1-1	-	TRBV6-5	CASSSRHTEAFF
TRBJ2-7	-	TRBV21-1	CASSKEPGRGRSGRLSYEQYF
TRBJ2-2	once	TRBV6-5	CASSWDRGWWAGELFF
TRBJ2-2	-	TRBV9	CASSVAPGTGALTGELFF
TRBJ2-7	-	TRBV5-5	CASSLGTYEQYF
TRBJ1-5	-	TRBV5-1	CASSLVGDSNQPQHF
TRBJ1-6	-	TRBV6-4	CASSGTAESPLHF
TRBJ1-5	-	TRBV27	CASSPWQGGSNQPQHF
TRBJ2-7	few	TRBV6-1	CASSERPRESAYEQYF